This is a list of T cell receptor beta chains from one sample in a study of cytomegalovirus exposure and HLA in healthy donors. Clones were read by immunoSEQ multiplex PCR, and TCRdb kept only the in-frame ones, dropping some. Of approximately 220,000 clones in the sample, approximately 80% were seen once. The sample consisted of PBMCs. These receptor sequences come from a woman aged 25-40 years in good health and CMV-seropositive. The CDR3 runs from the conserved cysteine through the conserved F or W. D genes are given only for firm matches. Size tells how often a clone was seen (once, few, many) or the class of an expanded clone, and some rows leave it out.

d_gene,v_gene,j_gene,abundance,CDR3nt,CDR3aa
TRBD1,TRBV11-3,TRBJ1-1,NA,TGTGCCAGCAACCTGGACAGGGGGCAAGCTTTCTTT,CASNLDRGQAFF
NA,TRBV28,TRBJ2-1,NA,TGTGCCAGCAGAGAAGGGCAGGATGAGCAGTTCTTC,CASREGQDEQFF
NA,TRBV13,TRBJ2-7,NA,TGTGCCAGCAGCTTAGACAGCCAATCCTACGAGCAGTACTTC,CASSLDSQSYEQYF
NA,TRBV7-9,TRBJ2-7,NA,TGTGCCAGCAGCTTAAGTAACGAGCAGTACTTC,CASSLSNEQYF
NA,TRBV27,TRBJ1-2,once,TGTGCCAGCAGCACAGGTTTTAACTATGGCTACACCTTC,CASSTGFNYGYTF
NA,TRBV5-1,TRBJ2-1,NA,TGCGCCAGCAGCTTGGAGGAACCACCCACGATGCAGTTCTTC,CASSLEEPPTMQFF
NA,TRBV7-2,TRBJ1-4,NA,TGTGCCAGCAGCCTGCAGGGGTACTCATCCCTAGGTGAAAAACTGTTTTTT,CASSLQGYSSLGEKLFF
TRBD2,TRBV27,TRBJ2-1,NA,TGTGCCAGCAGTTGGGGACTAGCGGGAGGGCTGGGTGAGCAGTTCTTC,CASSWGLAGGLGEQFF
TRBD2,TRBV30,TRBJ2-5,once,TGTGCCTGGAGTGTAAGAGGGAGGGCTCTCGGGGAGACCCAGTACTTC,CAWSVRGRALGETQYF
NA,TRBV30,TRBJ2-7,NA,TGTGCCTGGAGTGCGGGGCCCTACTACGAGCAGTACTTC,CAWSAGPYYEQYF
NA,TRBV9,TRBJ2-1,NA,TGTGCCAGCAGCGCCCTAGGGGGCTCCTACAATGAGCAGTTCTTC,CASSALGGSYNEQFF
NA,TRBV6-5,TRBJ1-2,NA,TGTGCCAGCGCGGACACTAACTATGGCTACACCTTC,CASADTNYGYTF
TRBD1,TRBV7-8,TRBJ2-7,few,TGTGCCAGCAGCTTAGGTTTTCCCCTTGGACAGGCCTTCTCCTACGAGCAGTACTTC,CASSLGFPLGQAFSYEQYF
NA,TRBV15,TRBJ1-2,few,TGTGCCACCAGCAGATGGGGATTCTATGGCTACACCTTC,CATSRWGFYGYTF
TRBD2,TRBV7-9,TRBJ2-7,NA,TGTGCCAGCAGGGAGGCGGGGGTCGGCAGCTCCTACGAGCAGTACTTC,CASREAGVGSSYEQYF
NA,TRBV25-1,TRBJ2-2,NA,TGTGCCAGCAGTTCCTGGGGGGAGACCGGGGAGCTGTTTTTT,CASSSWGETGELFF
NA,TRBV5-8,TRBJ1-1,NA,TGTGCCAGCAGCTTGTATGACCAGGGCGAAGCTTTCTTT,CASSLYDQGEAFF